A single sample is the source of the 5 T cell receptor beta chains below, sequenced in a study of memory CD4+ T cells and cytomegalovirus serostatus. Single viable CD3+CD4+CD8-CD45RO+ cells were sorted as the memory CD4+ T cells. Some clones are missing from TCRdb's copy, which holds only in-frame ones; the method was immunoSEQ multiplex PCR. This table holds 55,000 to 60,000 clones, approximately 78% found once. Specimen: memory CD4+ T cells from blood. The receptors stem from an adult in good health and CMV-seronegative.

The CDR3 protein is CASSFSQENTEAFF. For the CDR3, the DNA is TGTGCCAGCAGCTTTTCACAGGAAAACACTGAAGCTTTCTTT. The chain has TRBV5-5 and TRBJ1-1; D might be TRBD1 (5 bases). Deletions cut 2 bases from V and 2 bases from J, with 10 bases between. Per the germline V gene, CDR1 is SGHKS and CDR2 is YYEKEE (reference sequence). The CDR3 extends over 14 amino acids. The variable domain in full, with the rest retrieved from reference TRBV5-5 and TRBJ1-1, is DAGVTQSPTHLIKTRGQQVTLRCSPISGHKSVSWYQQVLGQGPQFIFQYYEKEERGRGNFPDRFSARQFPNYSSELNVNALLLGDSALYLCASSFSQENTEAFFGQGTRLTVV.

CDR3 nucleotides: TGTGCCAGCAGCCTAGGGGGGACAGATACGCAGTATTTT. Translated: CASSLGGTDTQYF. The gene calls are TRBV7-9 and TRBJ2-3; D could derive from TRBD1 or TRBD2 (6 bases each). The CDR3 contains 13 residues. The V gene's germline CDR1 is SEHNR and CDR2 FQNEAQ (reference sequence). V was trimmed by 5 bases and J by 3 bases, leaving 9 bases between them.

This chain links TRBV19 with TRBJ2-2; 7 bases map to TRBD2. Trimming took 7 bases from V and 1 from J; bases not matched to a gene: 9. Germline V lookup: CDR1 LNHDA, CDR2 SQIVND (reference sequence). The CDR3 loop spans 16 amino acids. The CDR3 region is CASMGGASGNTGELFF. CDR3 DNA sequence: TGTGCCAGTATGGGGGGAGCTAGCGGGAACACCGGGGAGCTGTTTTTT.

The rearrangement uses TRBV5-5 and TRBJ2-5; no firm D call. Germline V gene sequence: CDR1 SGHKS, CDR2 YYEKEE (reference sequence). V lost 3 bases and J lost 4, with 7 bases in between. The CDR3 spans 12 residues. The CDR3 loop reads CASSYPSETQYF. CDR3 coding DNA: TGTGCCAGCAGCTACCCTTCAGAGACCCAGTACTTC. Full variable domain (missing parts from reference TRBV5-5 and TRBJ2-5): DAGVTQSPTHLIKTRGQQVTLRCSPISGHKSVSWYQQVLGQGPQFIFQYYEKEERGRGNFPDRFSARQFPNYSSELNVNALLLGDSALYLCASSYPSETQYFGPGTRLLVL.

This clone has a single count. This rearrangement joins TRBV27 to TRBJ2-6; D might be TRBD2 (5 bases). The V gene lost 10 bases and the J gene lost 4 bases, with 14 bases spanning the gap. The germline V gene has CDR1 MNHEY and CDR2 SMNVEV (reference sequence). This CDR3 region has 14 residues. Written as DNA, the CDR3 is TGTGCCACCGGAGGCGGCCAGGGGGCCAACGTCCTGACTTTC. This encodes CATGGGQGANVLTF.